The text below deals with one T cell receptor (beta chain). V was pared by 0 bases and J by 11 bases, with 13 bases between. The CDR3 sequence is 13 residues long. The germline V gene encodes CDR1 MNHEY and CDR2 SVGAGI. The data originate from a study of OX40 agonist ivuxolimab in advanced cancers. Study information: Two cutaneous melanoma patients and one hepatocellular carcinoma patient, three in all, had partial responses.

Clones were sequenced by immunoSEQ multiplex PCR, and TCRdb holds only the in-frame ones, with some missing. The table lists approximately 47,000 clones, about 93% of them singletons. This chain connects TRBV6-5 to TRBJ1-1; D perhaps matches TRBD1 (5 bases). This clonotype was sampled from an adult with an advanced solid tumor such as melanoma, head and neck, liver or kidney cancer. Here the sequenced sample was CD4+ or CD8+ T cells sorted from blood, taken in a trial of the OX40 agonist ivuxolimab. CDR3 loop: CASSYSDSQRAFF. The CDR3 nucleotides read TGTGCCAGCAGTTACTCTGACAGTCAGCGGGCTTTCTTT.